Below, 5 T cell receptor beta chains from the same sample are listed, as sequenced in a study of shared clonotypes between healthy human individuals. Some clones are missing from TCRdb's copy, which holds only in-frame ones; the method was immunoSEQ multiplex PCR. Counted here are under 1,900,000 clones, roughly 98.5% occurring once; the ten biggest clones make up 0.36%. Specimen: naive CD4+ T cells sorted from blood. The subset denotes: CD45RA+ positively selected. Receptors originate from a man in his thirties or forties in good health.

The chain is built from TRBV25-1 and TRBJ2-7; 7 nucleotides line up with TRBD1. The CDR3 loop spans 14 amino acids. Germline-derived CDR1 and CDR2 are MGHDK and SYGVNS. Trimming removed 8 bases from V and 0 bases from J; junction bases left unmatched: 7. Written as DNA, the CDR3 is TGTGCCAGCGCAGACGCAGGGGGCTCCTACGAGCAGTACTTC. It encodes CASADAGGSYEQYF.

The rearrangement joins TRBV28 to TRBJ1-5; TRBD1 is a possible D gene (6 bases). V was trimmed by 6 bases and J by 2 bases, leaving 8 bases between them. The CDR3 is 13 residues long. Germline CDR1 MDHEN, CDR2 SYDVKM. The CDR3 DNA reads as TGTGCCAGCAGAAACAGGGGCAATCAGCCCCAGCATTTT. Encoded protein: CASRNRGNQPQHF. The complete variable domain, with remaining parts taken from reference TRBV28 and TRBJ1-5, reads DVKVTQSSRYLVKRTGEKVFLECVQDMDHENMFWYRQDPGLGLRLIYFSYDVKMKEKGDIPEGYSVSREKKERFSLILESASTNQTSMYLCASRNRGNQPQHFGDGTRLSIL.

The chain recombines TRBV9 with TRBJ2-5; 8 bases fit TRBD2. J lost 5 bases, V lost 4 bases, and 7 bases had no gene match. Germline V gives CDR1 SGDLS, CDR2 YYNGEE. The CDR3 is made up of 14 amino acids. The CDR3 loop reads CASSTRGGGETQYF. CDR3 DNA sequence: TGTGCCAGCAGCACCCGGGGGGGAGGCGAGACCCAGTACTTC.

The chain carries TRBV18 and TRBJ1-5; TRBD1 is a possible D gene (6 bases). Deletions cut 2 bases from V and 4 bases from J, with 12 bases between. CDR3 length: 15 residues. In germline, CDR1 is KGHSH, CDR2 LQKENI. The CDR3 loop reads CASSPGTPINQPQHF. The CDR3 DNA is TGTGCCAGCTCACCAGGGACACCAATTAATCAGCCCCAGCATTTT.

This sequence joins TRBV7-9 and TRBJ2-7; unclear D gene. This CDR3 has 15 amino acids. V shed 4 bases and J shed 6 bases, with 19 bases lying between them. The germline V gene has CDR1 SEHNR and CDR2 FQNEAQ (reference sequence). The CDR3 protein is CASSSRVVPGIEQYF. The CDR3 DNA reads as TGTGCCAGCAGCTCCCGGGTGGTCCCAGGTATCGAGCAGTACTTC.